The rows below give T cell receptor beta chains drawn from one sample of a study of identical twins. Via MiXCR, TCRdb re-called the 5' RACE reads, giving one row per CDR3 protein. The sample includes a few hundred thousand distinct CDR3 sequences, about an eighth of them seen just once. This sample was also put to use in a study of yellow fever vaccine responses in identical twins.

Sequenced input: memory (CD45RO+) T cells sorted from blood. The receptors stem from a woman between 18 and 29 years old in good health. Each CDR3 is given with its conserved first and last residue. The D gene is left open where the match is weak. Expanded clones get a size class; other rows say once, few or many, or leave the size out.

NA TRBJ1-6 NA TRBV10-3 TGTGCCATCAGTGAATCACTTTGGAATTCACCCCTCCACTTT CAISESLWNSPLHF
NA TRBJ2-2 NA TRBV3-1 TGTGCCAGCAGCCAAGTGGGGACGGTGAGGACCGGGGAGCTGTTTTTT CASSQVGTVRTGELFF
NA TRBJ1-2 NA TRBV5-1 TGCGCCAGCAGCCTGACTGGGCAGAACCGTGAGAGGTATGGCTACACCTTC CASSLTGQNRERYGYTF
NA TRBJ2-7 NA TRBV6-2/TRBV6-3 TGTGCCAGCAGTTACCCCTTCTACGAGCAGTACTTC CASSYPFYEQYF
once TRBJ1-1 TRBD1 TRBV5-1 TGCGCCAGCAGCCCGACGACAGGGGGCGTGACTGAAGCTTTCTTT CASSPTTGGVTEAFF
many TRBJ2-1 NA TRBV5-1 TGCGCCAGCAGCTTCACCCCGAGCTCCTACAATGAGCAGTTCTTC CASSFTPSSYNEQFF
NA TRBJ1-2 NA TRBV4-3 TGCGCCAGCAGCCAAGATTGGGGGGCTGACGGCTACACCTTC CASSQDWGADGYTF
few TRBJ2-2 TRBD1 TRBV9 TGTGCCAGCAGCGAGGGAGGACAGGGATACACCGGGGAGCTGTTTTTT CASSEGGQGYTGELFF
NA TRBJ2-7 NA TRBV7-6 TGTGCCAGCAGCTTAGACACCTCGAGCTCCTACGAGCAGTACTTC CASSLDTSSSYEQYF
many TRBJ2-7 NA TRBV7-2 TGTGCCAGCAGCTTAGTTGGCAGGGACTACGAGCAGTACTTC CASSLVGRDYEQYF
NA TRBJ2-7 TRBD1 TRBV5-1 TGCGCCAGCAGGCCAGGACAGGGGGCGATAGACGAGCAGTACTTC CASRPGQGAIDEQYF
many TRBJ2-7 NA TRBV10-2 TGCGCCAGCAGTGAGTTAATTGCTACCCCCTACGAGCAGTACTTC CASSELIATPYEQYF
NA TRBJ2-7 TRBD2 TRBV20-1 TGCAGTGCTAGACCTAGAGGACTAGCGGGACTCGAGCAGTACTTC CSARPRGLAGLEQYF
NA TRBJ1-6 NA TRBV3-1 TGTGCCAGCAGCCCCTCATATAAGGCCCTCCACTTT CASSPSYKALHF
NA TRBJ2-5 TRBD2 TRBV11-2 TGTGCCAGCAGCTTATTCGGTGCTATAACTAGCGGACAAGAGACCCAGTACTTC CASSLFGAITSGQETQYF
few TRBJ1-3 TRBD1 TRBV29-1 TGCAGCGTTCGATCAACAGGGGTAGGAAACACCATATATTTT CSVRSTGVGNTIYF
many TRBJ2-5 NA TRBV2 TGTGCCAGCAAGATCGTTGGGACCGCAACAACAGAGACCCAGTACTTC CASKIVGTATTETQYF
many TRBJ2-2 NA TRBV7-7 TGTGCTAGCAGCTTAGAAAGGGCCGGGGAGCTGTTTTTT CASSLERAGELFF
NA TRBJ2-7 NA TRBV2 TGTGCCAGCAGTCGCAATTTTTACGAGCAGTACTTC CASSRNFYEQYF
few TRBJ2-6 NA TRBV11-3 TGTGCCAGCAGTACAGGCGGCTCTGGGGCCAACGTCCTGACTTTC CASSTGGSGANVLTF
many TRBJ2-7 TRBD1 TRBV29-1 TGCAGCGCTGGACAGGGGATTAGCGAGCAGTACTTC CSAGQGISEQYF
few TRBJ2-2 NA TRBV12-3/TRBV12-4 TGTGCCTTCAGTTTAGCGCGAACCGGGACCTCGAACACCGGGGAGCTGTTTTTT CAFSLARTGTSNTGELFF
few TRBJ1-6 NA TRBV4-2 TGTGCCAGCAGCCAAGTGGATCAGGGTAATTCACCCCTCCACTTT CASSQVDQGNSPLHF
many TRBJ2-3 TRBD1 TRBV29-1 TGCAGCGTTGGAGACAGGGGGCTCACAGATACGCAGTATTTT CSVGDRGLTDTQYF
NA TRBJ2-7 TRBD2 TRBV4-1 TGCGCCAGCAGCCAAGAACTAGCGGGAGTCCGCTACGAGCAGTACTTC CASSQELAGVRYEQYF
NA TRBJ2-1 NA TRBV7-9 TGTGCCAGCAGCCCCCTAGGGGGTTTGATCAATGAGCAGTTCTTC CASSPLGGLINEQFF
NA TRBJ2-4 NA TRBV7-2 TGTGCCAGCAGCTACCATGAGCGGGTAGCCAAAAACATTCAGTACTTC CASSYHERVAKNIQYF
few TRBJ2-7 TRBD1 TRBV4-3 TGCGCCAGCAGCCCATCAGGGACAGGGGTTTACGAGCAGTACTTC CASSPSGTGVYEQYF
few TRBJ2-2 NA TRBV6-1 TGTGCCAGCAGTCCCGATGGGGGAGGCACCGGGGAGCTGTTTTTT CASSPDGGGTGELFF